The 23 T cell receptor beta chains presented below share a single source sample, sequenced in a study of cytomegalovirus exposure and HLA in healthy donors. The PCR contained 60 Vbeta and 13 Jbeta primers. The table came from immunoSEQ multiplex PCR; TCRdb's copy has only in-frame clones and leaves some out. The sample holds approximately 200,000 clones, less than 85% seen once. The specimen sequenced was PBMCs. The origin of the receptors is a man aged 30-40 years in good health and CMV-seropositive.

V gene TRBV7-9 combines with J gene TRBJ2-7; D is perhaps TRBD1 (5 bases). This CDR3 is 15 amino acids long. With 1 base removed from V and 4 bases from J, the gap between germline ends came to 14 bases. Germline CDR1 is SEHNR and CDR2 is FQNEAQ (reference sequence). The CDR3 DNA follows: TGTGCCAGCAGCTTAGGAACAGGCCTCCGGTACGAGCAGTACTTC. This sequence encodes CASSLGTGLRYEQYF.

V is TRBV9 and J is TRBJ2-5, with 9 positions matching TRBD2. V was clipped by 0 bases and J by 2 bases; unmatched bases: 2. This CDR3 is built from 15 residues. The germline gives CDR1 SGDLS, CDR2 YYNGEE. CDR3 nucleotide sequence: TGTGCCAGCAGCGTAGCTAGCGGGGAACAAGAGACCCAGTACTTC. It yields the protein CASSVASGEQETQYF.

The rearrangement joins TRBV2 to TRBJ1-1, with 10 bases fitting TRBD1. Germline CDR1 reads SNHLY; CDR2 reads FYNNEI. After removal of 6 bases from V and 1 base from J, the junction contained 8 bases not matched to a gene. The CDR3 consists of 16 residues. CDR3 amino acids: CASRRTGGAQNTEAFF. The DNA of the CDR3 is TGTGCCAGCAGAAGGACAGGGGGGGCACAGAACACTGAAGCTTTCTTT.

The chain is built from TRBV6-5 and TRBJ2-7; the D is unclear. V was trimmed by 5 bases and J by 5 bases, leaving 4 bases between them. Germline V gene sequence: CDR1 MNHEY, CDR2 SVGAGI. The CDR3 consists of 10 residues. The CDR3 protein is CASSRDEQYF. As DNA, the CDR3 is TGTGCCAGCAGTCGGGACGAGCAGTACTTC.

The V gene is TRBV5-1, the J gene TRBJ2-7, with D perhaps TRBD2 (5 bases). Germline CDR1 and CDR2: SGHRS and YFSETQ. This CDR3 has 15 amino acids. Between the trimmed V and J ends, which lost 0 bases and 3 bases, there was a span of 13 bases. Here the CDR3 DNA reads TGCGCCAGCAGCTTGGGCAGCGGAAGAGGCTACGAGCAGTACTTC. Translated: CASSLGSGRGYEQYF.

The chain recombines TRBV6-5 with TRBJ2-7; TRBD1 agrees at 9 bases. Germline V gene sequence: CDR1 MNHEY, CDR2 SVGAGI. This CDR3 spans 13 amino acids. V dropped 6 bases and J dropped 5; count of bases not matched to a gene: 5. Here the CDR3 DNA reads TGTGCCAGCAGCCGGGACAGGGCCCACGAGCAGTACTTC. Encoded protein: CASSRDRAHEQYF.

The rearrangement links TRBV7-9 to TRBJ1-1; 7 bases agree with TRBD1. The CDR3 totals 13 residues. The V gene end was trimmed by 8 bases and the J gene end by 3 bases; junction bases not matched to a gene: 6. The germline V gene encodes CDR1 SEHNR and CDR2 FQNEAQ (reference sequence). Here the CDR3 reads CASATGRYTEAFF. CDR3 nucleotides: TGTGCCAGCGCGACAGGGCGGTACACTGAAGCTTTCTTT.

This chain uses TRBV28 with TRBJ1-6; 8 bases agree with TRBD1. From germline, CDR1 is MDHEN and CDR2 SYDVKM. The CDR3 is 12 amino acids. With 11 bases clipped from V and 13 bases from J, the junction kept 10 bases outside the gene matches. The CDR3 sequence is CAGGTGPRPLHF. In nucleotides, the CDR3 is TGTGCCGGCGGGACAGGCCCGCGGCCCCTCCACTTT.

This chain uses TRBV7-2 with TRBJ1-5; no clear D. The length of the CDR3 is 14 residues. Deletions cut 1 base from V and 0 bases from J, with 4 bases between. CDR1 and CDR2 (germline): SGHTA, FQGNSA. The CDR3 DNA reads TGTGCCAGCAGCTTAGGGCCTAGCAATCAGCCCCAGCATTTT. It yields the protein CASSLGPSNQPQHF.

In this sample, this clone turned up a few times. The rearrangement uses TRBV10-3 and TRBJ2-7; TRBD1 matches at 11 bases. The V gene's germline CDR1 is ENHRY and CDR2 SYGVKD. J was trimmed by 5 bases and V by 6 bases; bases with no gene match: 3. The length of the CDR3 is 13 residues. CDR3 residues: CAIRRTGGDEQYF. The CDR3 DNA is TGTGCCATCAGAAGGACAGGGGGCGACGAGCAGTACTTC.

This sequence joins TRBV9 and TRBJ1-2, with TRBD1 matching over 7 bases. Unmatched junction bases numbered 13, after V lost 0 bases and J lost 8 bases. This CDR3 is built from 16 residues. The germline V gene has CDR1 SGDLS and CDR2 YYNGEE. CDR3 sequence: CASSVAGRDRSGGYTF. The CDR3 nucleotides are TGTGCCAGCAGCGTAGCTGGAAGGGACAGATCGGGCGGCTACACCTTC.

The chain joins TRBV18 to TRBJ2-7; D is uncertain. Germline V gene lookup returns CDR1 KGHSH and CDR2 LQKENI. The CDR3 loop spans 15 amino acids. The ends were cut back, 2 bases at V and 0 bases at J, with 11 bases in the middle. CDR3: CASSPSQRYSYEQYF. CDR3 DNA: TGTGCCAGCTCACCAAGCCAGCGTTACTCCTACGAGCAGTACTTC.

The CDR3 loop reads CASSGDLINTEAFF. In DNA, the CDR3 is TGTGCCAGCAGCGGAGATCTTATCAACACTGAAGCTTTCTTT. The rearrangement links TRBV7-8 to TRBJ1-1; D gene ambiguous. Germline V gene lookup returns CDR1 SGHVS and CDR2 FQNEAQ. V shed 5 bases and J shed 2 bases, with 12 bases lying between them. The CDR3 has 14 amino acids.

This clone was observed a single time. The V call is TRBV14, the J call TRBJ2-3, with 12 bases that match TRBD2. Looked up from germline, CDR1 is SGHDN and CDR2 is FVKESK. There are 17 residues in the CDR3. V gave up 4 bases and J gave up 7 bases; unmatched junction bases: 12. The CDR3 region has the DNA TGTGCCAGCAGCCCGAAAGGGGCTAGCGGGGGGGCGAATACGCAGTATTTT. It encodes CASSPKGASGGANTQYF.

V usage is TRBV2 and J usage is TRBJ2-1; D not resolved. The V gene's germline CDR1 is SNHLY and CDR2 FYNNEI. The germline V and J ends were trimmed by 7 bases and 5 bases, with 9 bases remaining between them. This CDR3 is built from 12 residues. CDR3: CASTELNNEQFF. CDR3 bases: TGTGCCAGCACGGAGCTTAACAATGAGCAGTTCTTC.

The V and J genes are TRBV9 and TRBJ2-7; D is ambiguous. Trimming left V 3 bases short and J 4 bases short, with 8 bases between. CDR1 is SGDLS and CDR2 is YYNGEE in the germline V gene. This CDR3 contains 12 residues. Here the CDR3 DNA reads TGTGCCAGCAGCGGTGACGGGTACGAGCAGTACTTC. Translated: CASSGDGYEQYF. Looking up the rest from reference TRBV9 and TRBJ2-7 gives the full variable domain: DSGVTQTPKHLITATGQRVTLRCSPRSGDLSVYWYQQSLDQGLQFLIQYYNGEERAKGNILERFSAQQFPDLHSELNLSSLELGDSALYFCASSGDGYEQYFGPGTRLTVT.

V is TRBV7-3 and J is TRBJ2-7, with D possibly matching TRBD1 (5 bases). Germline V lookup: CDR1 SGHTA, CDR2 FQGTGA. The CDR3 consists of 14 residues. Trimming stripped 3 bases from V and 5 bases from J, with 14 bases between. The CDR3 coding sequence is TGTGCCAGCAGCTTTGGGCAGGGTGGAGACGAGCAGTACTTC. It specifies CASSFGQGGDEQYF.

This sequence joins TRBV6-4 and TRBJ2-1; tentatively, D is TRBD2 (5 bases). V was shortened by 4 bases and J by 7 bases, with 17 bases between the two germline ends. This CDR3 has 15 residues. Germline CDR1 reads MRHNA; CDR2 reads SNTAGT. The CDR3 loop reads CASSGDSFTGNEQFF. CDR3 DNA: TGTGCCAGCAGTGGCGACTCTTTCACGGGGAATGAGCAGTTCTTC.

V is TRBV28 and J is TRBJ1-1; TRBD1 matches 7 bases. The CDR3 covers 14 residues. V lost 5 bases to trimming and J lost 6 bases; unmatched junction nucleotides: 9. The germline V gene has CDR1 MDHEN and CDR2 SYDVKM. The CDR3 sequence: CASSVGGTVPEAFF. The CDR3, as DNA: TGTGCCAGCAGTGTCGGAGGGACAGTGCCTGAAGCTTTCTTT.

The chain links TRBV5-4 to TRBJ1-1; D remains unclear. V dropped 4 bases and J dropped 9 bases, with 13 bases sitting between them. There are 12 residues in the CDR3. Looked up from germline, CDR1 is SGHNT and CDR2 is YYREEE (reference sequence). CDR3 protein: CASSPLTGKAFF. The CDR3 DNA is TGTGCCAGCAGCCCGCTTACGGGGAAAGCTTTCTTT.

V and J are TRBV19 and TRBJ2-7, with TRBD1 as a possible D gene (8 bases). Looked up from germline, CDR1 is LNHDA and CDR2 is SQIVND (reference sequence). CDR3 length: 14 residues. Trimming cost V 6 bases and J 7 bases, with 19 bases left between them. CDR3 amino acids: CASSLQGGDREQYF. CDR3 DNA: TGTGCCAGTAGCCTACAGGGGGGGGACAGGGAGCAGTACTTC.

The chain couples TRBV4-3 to TRBJ1-2, with D tentatively TRBD1 (5 bases). Germline V gene data show CDR1 as LGHNA and CDR2 as YSLEER. CDR3 length: 14 residues. V dropped 3 bases and J dropped 4 bases, with 12 bases sitting between them. CDR3: CASSHRQQSYGYTF. The CDR3, as DNA: TGCGCCAGCAGCCATAGACAGCAGAGCTATGGCTACACCTTC.

V and J are TRBV19 and TRBJ2-1; 7 bases fit TRBD1. Trimming took 5 bases from V and 0 from J; bases not matched to a gene: 7. The CDR3 sequence is 16 residues long. Germline V lookup: CDR1 LNHDA, CDR2 SQIVND (reference sequence). This CDR3 reads CASSSGQPSSYNEQFF. The CDR3 DNA reads TGTGCCAGTAGTTCGGGACAGCCGAGCTCCTACAATGAGCAGTTCTTC.